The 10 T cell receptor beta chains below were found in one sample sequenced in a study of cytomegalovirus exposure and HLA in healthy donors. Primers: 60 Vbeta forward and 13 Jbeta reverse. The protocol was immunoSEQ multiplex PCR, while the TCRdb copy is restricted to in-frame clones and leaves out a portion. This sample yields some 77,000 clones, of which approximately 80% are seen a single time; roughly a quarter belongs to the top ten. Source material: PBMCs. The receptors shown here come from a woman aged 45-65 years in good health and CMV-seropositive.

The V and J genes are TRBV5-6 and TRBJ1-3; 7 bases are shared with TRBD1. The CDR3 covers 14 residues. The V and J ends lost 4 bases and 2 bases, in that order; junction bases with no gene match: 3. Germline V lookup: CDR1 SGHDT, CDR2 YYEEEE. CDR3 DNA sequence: TGTGCCAGCAGCCTAAGGGGGCCTGGAAACACCATATATTTT. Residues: CASSLRGPGNTIYF.

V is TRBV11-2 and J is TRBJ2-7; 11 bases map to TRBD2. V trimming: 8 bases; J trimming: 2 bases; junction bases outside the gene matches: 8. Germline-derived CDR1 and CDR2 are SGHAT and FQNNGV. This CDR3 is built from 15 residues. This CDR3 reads CASRQGLAVPYEQYV. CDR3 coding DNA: TGTGCCAGCCGCCAGGGACTAGCGGTTCCCTACGAGCAGTACGTC.

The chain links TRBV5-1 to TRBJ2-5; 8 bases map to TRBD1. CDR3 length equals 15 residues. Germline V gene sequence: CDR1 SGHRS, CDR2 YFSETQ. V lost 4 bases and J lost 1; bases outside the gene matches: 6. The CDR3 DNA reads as TGCGCCAGCAGCCGTATTGACAGGGGCCAAGAGACCCAGTACTTC. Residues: CASSRIDRGQETQYF. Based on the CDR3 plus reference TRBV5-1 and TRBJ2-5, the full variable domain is KAGVTQTPRYLIKTRGQQVTLSCSPISGHRSVSWYQQTPGQGLQFLFEYFSETQRNKGNFPGRFSGRQFSNSRSEMNVSTLELGDSALYLCASSRIDRGQETQYFGPGTRLLVL.

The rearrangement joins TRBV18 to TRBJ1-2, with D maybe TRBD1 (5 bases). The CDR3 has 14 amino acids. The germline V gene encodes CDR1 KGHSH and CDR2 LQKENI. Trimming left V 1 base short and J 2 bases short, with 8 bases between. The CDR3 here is CASSPQGINYGYTF. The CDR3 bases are TGTGCCAGCTCACCACAGGGGATCAACTATGGCTACACCTTC.

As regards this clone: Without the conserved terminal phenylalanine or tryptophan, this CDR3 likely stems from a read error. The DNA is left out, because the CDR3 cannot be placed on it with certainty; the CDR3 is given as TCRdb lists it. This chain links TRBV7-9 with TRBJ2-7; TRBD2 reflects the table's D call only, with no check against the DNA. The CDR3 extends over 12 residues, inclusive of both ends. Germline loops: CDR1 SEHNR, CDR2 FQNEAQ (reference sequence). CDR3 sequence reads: CASSPLTHPLRL.

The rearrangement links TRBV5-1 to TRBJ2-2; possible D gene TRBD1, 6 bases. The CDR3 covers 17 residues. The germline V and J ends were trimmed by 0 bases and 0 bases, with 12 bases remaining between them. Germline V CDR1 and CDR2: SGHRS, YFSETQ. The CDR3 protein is CASSLGFGTPNTGELFF. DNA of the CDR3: TGCGCCAGCAGCTTGGGGTTTGGGACACCGAACACCGGGGAGCTGTTTTTT. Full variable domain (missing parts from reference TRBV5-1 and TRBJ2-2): KAGVTQTPRYLIKTRGQQVTLSCSPISGHRSVSWYQQTPGQGLQFLFEYFSETQRNKGNFPGRFSGRQFSNSRSEMNVSTLELGDSALYLCASSLGFGTPNTGELFFGEGSRLTVL.

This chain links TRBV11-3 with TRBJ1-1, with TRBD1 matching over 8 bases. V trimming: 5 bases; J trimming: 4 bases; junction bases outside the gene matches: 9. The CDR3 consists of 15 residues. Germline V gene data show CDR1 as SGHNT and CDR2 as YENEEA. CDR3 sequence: CASSPRTGKGTEAFF. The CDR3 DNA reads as TGTGCCAGCAGCCCCAGGACAGGGAAAGGCACTGAAGCTTTCTTT.

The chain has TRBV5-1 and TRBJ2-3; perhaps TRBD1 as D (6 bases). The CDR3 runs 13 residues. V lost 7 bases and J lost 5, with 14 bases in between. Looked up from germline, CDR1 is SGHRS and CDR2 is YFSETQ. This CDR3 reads CASRTGFQDTQYF. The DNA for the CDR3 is TGCGCCAGCCGCACAGGGTTCCAAGATACGCAGTATTTT.

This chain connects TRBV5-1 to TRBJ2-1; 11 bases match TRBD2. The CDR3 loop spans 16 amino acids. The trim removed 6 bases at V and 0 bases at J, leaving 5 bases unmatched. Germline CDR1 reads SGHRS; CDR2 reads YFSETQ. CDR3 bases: TGCGCCAGCAAATATACTAGCGGGAGCTCCTACAATGAGCAGTTCTTC. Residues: CASKYTSGSSYNEQFF.

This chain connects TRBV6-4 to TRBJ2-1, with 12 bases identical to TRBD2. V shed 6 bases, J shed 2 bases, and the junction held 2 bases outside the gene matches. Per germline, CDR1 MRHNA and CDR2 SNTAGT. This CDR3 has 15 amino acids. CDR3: CASSLAGGAYNEQFF. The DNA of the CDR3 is TGTGCCAGCAGCCTAGCGGGAGGGGCCTACAATGAGCAGTTCTTC.